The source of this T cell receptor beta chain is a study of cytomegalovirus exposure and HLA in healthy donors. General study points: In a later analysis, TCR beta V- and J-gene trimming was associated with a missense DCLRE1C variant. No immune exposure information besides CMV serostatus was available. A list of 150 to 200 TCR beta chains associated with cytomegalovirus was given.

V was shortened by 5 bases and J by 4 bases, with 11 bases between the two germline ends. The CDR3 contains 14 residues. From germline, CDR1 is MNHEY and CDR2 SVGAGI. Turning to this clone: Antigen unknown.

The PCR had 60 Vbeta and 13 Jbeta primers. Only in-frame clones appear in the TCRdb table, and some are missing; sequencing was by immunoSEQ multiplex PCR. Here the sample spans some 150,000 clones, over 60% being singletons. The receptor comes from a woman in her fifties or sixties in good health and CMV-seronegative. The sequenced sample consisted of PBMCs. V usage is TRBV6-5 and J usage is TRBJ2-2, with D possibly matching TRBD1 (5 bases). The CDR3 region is CASSAPGLTGELFF. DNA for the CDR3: TGTGCCAGCAGTGCGCCAGGGCTCACCGGGGAGCTGTTTTTT.